This T cell receptor beta chain is from a study of blood T cell repertoires in COVID-19 (TCRdb year 2020). Context from the whole study: Samples covering the acute and convalescent phases of COVID-19 were provided by collaborators in the United States, Italy and Spain. The prospective study material was composed of cDNA or gDNA derived from T cells, B-cell-depleted T cells, or PBMCs. The dataset comprised deeply sampled blood TCRbeta repertoires from subjects exposed to, actively infected with, or recovered from COVID-19. A freely available public database, intended as a resource for researchers studying the immune response to SARS-CoV-2, is where the repertoires were released. The samples were drawn from two sources: the first 160 participants of the ongoing ImmuneRACE study, and fewer than 1,500 subjects contributed by 6 global collaborators. A de-identified subject ID, COVID-19 status, age in years and sex were almost always included in the sample metadata. Where available, HLA class I and class II types were taken from metadata supplied by the sample provider and were not determined by assay-based typing.

The germline V gene (reference sequence) specifies LNHDA as CDR1 and SQIVND as CDR2. V is cut by 1 base and J by 5 bases, and the space between the germline ends is 9 bases. The CDR3 starts with the cysteine, ends with the phenylalanine, and has 13 residues. The retained sequence is limited to the CDR3, 39 bases, with the frame set at the first base. Only a few counts were recorded for this clone. Its antigen specificity is not known. No much larger clonotype is one base removed from it; base qualities were not supplied. TCRbeta CDR3 regions were amplified from genomic DNA using the immunoSEQ Assay, a bias-controlled multiplex PCR. The study's processing was this. The number of nucleated cells in each sample was estimated from the amplification of reference gene primers within the assay. To quantify the absolute abundance of each unique TCRbeta CDR3 rearrangement, sequence reads were collapsed and filtered. For each sample, productive Simpson clonality was calculated by taking the square root of Simpson's diversity index across productive rearrangements. The table was pulled from immuneACCESS by TCRdb, which kept in-frame rearrangements only. Such tables lose some clones; where checked, under half of the loss comes from unresolved V genes, and the rest has no known cause. Clone size and the V and J calls come from that table; the DNA yielded D and trimming. The sample data list about 430,000 clones, and 70% to 90% of these were observed just once. The ten largest clones represent roughly 1.4% of the sample.

Participants in the prospective study were aged 18 to 89 years, lived in about two dozen United States geographic areas, and enrolled through a virtual design. In the prospective study, participants were assigned to cohorts based on the clinical history participants reported in a screening survey and a study questionnaire. Exposed participants were defined as having been in contact with someone with a PCR-confirmed or clinician-diagnosed COVID-19 case within 2 weeks of study entry. In the prospective study, mobile phlebotomists collected whole blood, serum and a nasopharyngeal or oropharyngeal swab from each participant. Participants in the prospective study had the option to provide additional blood draws and questionnaires over an approximately 2-month period. Blood samples from the prospective study were shipped frozen or at room temperature prior to DNA extraction. What the study reported, not specific to this receptor: The amount of clinical and demographic metadata varied by source and participant and was provided uncurated.

The chain joins TRBV19 to TRBJ2-7; the D gene lacks a confident call. The sample taken for sequencing was PBMCs or T cells enriched from blood (not recorded which). The origin of this receptor is a woman aged 18-30 years who had been exposed to COVID-19. The CDR3 loop reads CASSIVGGNEQYF. The DNA sequence is as follows: TGTGCCAGTAGTATAGTTGGTGGCAACGAGCAGTACTTC.